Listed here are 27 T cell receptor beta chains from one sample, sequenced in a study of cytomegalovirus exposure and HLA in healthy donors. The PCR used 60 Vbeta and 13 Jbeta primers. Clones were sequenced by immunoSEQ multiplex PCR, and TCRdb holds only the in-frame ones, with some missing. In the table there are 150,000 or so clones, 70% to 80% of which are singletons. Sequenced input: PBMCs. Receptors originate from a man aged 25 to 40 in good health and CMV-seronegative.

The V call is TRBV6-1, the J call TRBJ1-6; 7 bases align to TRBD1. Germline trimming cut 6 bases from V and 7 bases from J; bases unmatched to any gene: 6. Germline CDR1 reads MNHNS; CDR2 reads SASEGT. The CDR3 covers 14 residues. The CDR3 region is CASRETGNNSPLHF. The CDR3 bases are TGTGCCAGCAGGGAGACAGGGAACAATTCACCCCTCCACTTT.

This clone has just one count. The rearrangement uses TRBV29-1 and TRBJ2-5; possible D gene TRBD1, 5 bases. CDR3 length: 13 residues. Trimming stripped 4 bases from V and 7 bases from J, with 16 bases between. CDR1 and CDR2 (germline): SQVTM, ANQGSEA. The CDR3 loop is CSVGQGSIGTQYF. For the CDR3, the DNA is TGCAGCGTTGGGCAGGGAAGTATCGGGACCCAGTACTTC.

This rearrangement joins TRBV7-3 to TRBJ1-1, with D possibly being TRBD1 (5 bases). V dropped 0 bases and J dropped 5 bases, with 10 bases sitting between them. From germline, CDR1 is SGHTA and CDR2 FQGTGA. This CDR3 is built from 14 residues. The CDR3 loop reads CASSLTGGGTEAFF. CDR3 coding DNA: TGTGCCAGCAGCTTAACCGGCGGGGGGACTGAAGCTTTCTTT.

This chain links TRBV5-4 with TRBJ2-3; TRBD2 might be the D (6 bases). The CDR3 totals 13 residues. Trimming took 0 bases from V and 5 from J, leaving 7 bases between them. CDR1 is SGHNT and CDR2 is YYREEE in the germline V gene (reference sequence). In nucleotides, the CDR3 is TGTGCCAGCAGCTTGGCCGGGGGAGATACGCAGTATTTT. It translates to CASSLAGGDTQYF.

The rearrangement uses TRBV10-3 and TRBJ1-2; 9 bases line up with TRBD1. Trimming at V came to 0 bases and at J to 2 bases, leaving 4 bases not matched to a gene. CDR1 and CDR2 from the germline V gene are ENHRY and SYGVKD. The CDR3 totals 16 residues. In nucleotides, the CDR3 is TGTGCCATCAGTGAGTCCACCGGGACAGGGAACTATGGCTACACCTTC. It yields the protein CAISESTGTGNYGYTF.

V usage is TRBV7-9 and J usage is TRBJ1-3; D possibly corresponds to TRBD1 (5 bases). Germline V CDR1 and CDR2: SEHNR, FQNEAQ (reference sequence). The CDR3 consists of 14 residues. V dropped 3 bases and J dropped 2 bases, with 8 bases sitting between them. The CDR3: CASSFLGAGNTIYF. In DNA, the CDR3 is TGTGCCAGCAGCTTCTTAGGGGCTGGAAACACCATATATTTT.

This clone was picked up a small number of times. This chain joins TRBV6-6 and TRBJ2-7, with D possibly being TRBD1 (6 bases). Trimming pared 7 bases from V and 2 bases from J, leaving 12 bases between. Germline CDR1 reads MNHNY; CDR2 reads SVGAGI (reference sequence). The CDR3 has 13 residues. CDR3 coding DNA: TGTGCCAGCACCCACGACAGGCCCTACGAGCAGTACTTC. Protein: CASTHDRPYEQYF.

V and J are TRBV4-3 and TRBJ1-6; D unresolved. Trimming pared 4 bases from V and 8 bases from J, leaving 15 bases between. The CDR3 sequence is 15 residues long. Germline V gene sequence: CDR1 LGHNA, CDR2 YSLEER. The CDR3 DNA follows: TGCGCCAGCAGCCGAATCCCCGGTTTTGATTCACCCCTCCACTTT. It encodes CASSRIPGFDSPLHF.

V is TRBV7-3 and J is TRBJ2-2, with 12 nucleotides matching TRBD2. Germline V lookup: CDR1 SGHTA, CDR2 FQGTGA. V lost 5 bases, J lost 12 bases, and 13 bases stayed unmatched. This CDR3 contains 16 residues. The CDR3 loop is CASSPRGSLAGGKLFF. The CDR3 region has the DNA TGTGCCAGCAGCCCAAGGGGAAGTCTAGCGGGGGGGAAGCTGTTTTTT. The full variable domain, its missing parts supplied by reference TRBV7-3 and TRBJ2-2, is GAGVSQTPSNKVTEKGKYVELRCDPISGHTALYWYRQSLGQGPEFLIYFQGTGAADDSGLPNDRFFAVRPEGSVSTLKIQRTERGDSAVYLCASSPRGSLAGGKLFFGEGSRLTVL.

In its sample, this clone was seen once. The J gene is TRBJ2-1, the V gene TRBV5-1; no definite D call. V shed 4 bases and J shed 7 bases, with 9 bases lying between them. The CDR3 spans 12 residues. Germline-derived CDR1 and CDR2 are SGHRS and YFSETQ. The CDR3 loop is CASSPSANEQFF. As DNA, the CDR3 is TGCGCCAGCAGCCCTAGTGCTAATGAGCAGTTCTTC.

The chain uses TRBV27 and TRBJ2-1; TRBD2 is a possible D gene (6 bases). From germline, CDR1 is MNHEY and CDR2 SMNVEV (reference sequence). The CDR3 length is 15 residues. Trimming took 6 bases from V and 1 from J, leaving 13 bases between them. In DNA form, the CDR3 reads TGTGCCAGCAGACTAGGGACTTCTTCCTACAATGAGCAGTTCTTC. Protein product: CASRLGTSSYNEQFF.

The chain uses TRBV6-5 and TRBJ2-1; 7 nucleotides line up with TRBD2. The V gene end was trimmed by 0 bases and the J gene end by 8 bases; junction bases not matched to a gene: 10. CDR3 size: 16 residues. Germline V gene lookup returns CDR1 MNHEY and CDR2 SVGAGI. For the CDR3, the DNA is TGTGCCAGCAGTTACTCGTTCCAGGGAGGGATCGATGAGCAGTTCTTC. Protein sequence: CASSYSFQGGIDEQFF.

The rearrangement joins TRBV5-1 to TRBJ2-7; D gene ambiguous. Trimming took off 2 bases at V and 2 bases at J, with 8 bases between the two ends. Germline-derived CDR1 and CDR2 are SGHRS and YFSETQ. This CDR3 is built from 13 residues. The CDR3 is CASSFGSPYEQYF. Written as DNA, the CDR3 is TGCGCCAGCAGCTTCGGGTCTCCCTACGAGCAGTACTTC.

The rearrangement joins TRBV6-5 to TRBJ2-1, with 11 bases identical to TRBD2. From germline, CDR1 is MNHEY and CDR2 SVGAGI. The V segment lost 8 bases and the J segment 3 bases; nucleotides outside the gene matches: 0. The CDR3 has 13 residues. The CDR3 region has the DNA TGTGCCAGCGGGACTAGCGGCTACAATGAGCAGTTCTTC. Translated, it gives CASGTSGYNEQFF.

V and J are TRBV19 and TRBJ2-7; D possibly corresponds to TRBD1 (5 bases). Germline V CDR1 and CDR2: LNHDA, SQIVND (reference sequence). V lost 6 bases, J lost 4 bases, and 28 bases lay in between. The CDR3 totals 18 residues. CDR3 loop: CASSPFRQVAMKGYEQYF. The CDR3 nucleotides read TGTGCCAGTAGCCCCTTCCGTCAAGTGGCCATGAAGGGGTACGAGCAGTACTTC. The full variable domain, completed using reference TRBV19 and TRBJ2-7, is DGGITQSPKYLFRKEGQNVTLSCEQNLNHDAMYWYRQDPGQGLRLIYYSQIVNDFQKGDIAEGYSVSREKKESFPLTVTSAQKNPTAFYLCASSPFRQVAMKGYEQYFGPGTRLTVT.

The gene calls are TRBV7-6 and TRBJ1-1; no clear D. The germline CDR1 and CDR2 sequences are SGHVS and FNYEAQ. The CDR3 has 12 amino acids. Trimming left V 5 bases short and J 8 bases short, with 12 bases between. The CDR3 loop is CASSLGGEEAFF. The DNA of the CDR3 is TGTGCCAGCAGCCTAGGTGGGGAGGAAGCTTTCTTT. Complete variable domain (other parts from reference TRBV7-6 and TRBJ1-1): GAGVSQSPRYKVTKRGQDVALRCDPISGHVSLYWYRQALGQGPEFLTYFNYEAQQDKSGLPNDRFSAERPEGSISTLTIQRTEQRDSAMYRCASSLGGEEAFFGQGTRLTVV.

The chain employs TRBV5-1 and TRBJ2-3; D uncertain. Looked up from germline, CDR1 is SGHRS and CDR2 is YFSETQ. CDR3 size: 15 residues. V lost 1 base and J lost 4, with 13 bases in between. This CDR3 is CASSLSLPRADTQYF. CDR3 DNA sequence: TGCGCCAGCAGCTTGTCACTCCCTCGGGCAGATACGCAGTATTTT.

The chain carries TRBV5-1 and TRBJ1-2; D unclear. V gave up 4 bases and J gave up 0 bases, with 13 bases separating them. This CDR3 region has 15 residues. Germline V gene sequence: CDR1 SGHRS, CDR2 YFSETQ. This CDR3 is CASSPDYGTNYGYTF. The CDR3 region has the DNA TGCGCCAGCAGCCCAGACTACGGGACTAACTATGGCTACACCTTC.

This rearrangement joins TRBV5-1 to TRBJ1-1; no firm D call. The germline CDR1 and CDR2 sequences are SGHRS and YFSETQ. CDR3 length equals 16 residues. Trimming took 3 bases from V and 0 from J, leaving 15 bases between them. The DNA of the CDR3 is TGCGCCAGCAGCTGGGGAGGATATACCATGAACACTGAAGCTTTCTTT. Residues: CASSWGGYTMNTEAFF.

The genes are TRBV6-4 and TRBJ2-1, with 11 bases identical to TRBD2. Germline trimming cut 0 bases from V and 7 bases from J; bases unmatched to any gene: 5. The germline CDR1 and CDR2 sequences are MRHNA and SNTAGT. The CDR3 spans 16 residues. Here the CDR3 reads CASSDSASGGHNEQFF. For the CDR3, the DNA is TGTGCCAGCAGTGACTCGGCTAGCGGGGGGCATAATGAGCAGTTCTTC.

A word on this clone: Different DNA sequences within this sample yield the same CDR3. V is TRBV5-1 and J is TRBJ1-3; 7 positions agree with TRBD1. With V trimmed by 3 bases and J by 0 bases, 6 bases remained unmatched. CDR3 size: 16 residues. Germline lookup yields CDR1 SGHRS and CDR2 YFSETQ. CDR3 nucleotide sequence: TGCGCCAGCAGCTGGGGGGACAGAAACTCTGGAAACACCATATATTTT. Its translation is CASSWGDRNSGNTIYF.

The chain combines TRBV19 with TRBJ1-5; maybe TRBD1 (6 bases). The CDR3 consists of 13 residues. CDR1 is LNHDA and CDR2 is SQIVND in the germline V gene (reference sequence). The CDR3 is CAPNRDSNQPQHF. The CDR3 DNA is TGTGCTCCGAACAGGGATAGCAATCAGCCCCAGCATTTT. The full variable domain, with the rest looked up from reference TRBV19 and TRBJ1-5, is DGGITQSPKYLFRKEGQNVTLSCEQNLNHDAMYWYRQDPGQGLRLIYYSQIVNDFQKGDIAEGYSVSREKKESFPLTVTSAQKNPTAFYLCAPNRDSNQPQHFGDGTRLSIL.

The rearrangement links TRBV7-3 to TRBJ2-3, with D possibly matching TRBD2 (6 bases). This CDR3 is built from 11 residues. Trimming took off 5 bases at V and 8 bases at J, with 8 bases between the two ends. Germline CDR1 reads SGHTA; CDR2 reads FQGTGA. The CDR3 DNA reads TGTGCCAGCAGCGGGGGAGGTACGCAGTATTTT. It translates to CASSGGGTQYF. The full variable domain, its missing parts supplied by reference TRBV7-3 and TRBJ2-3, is GAGVSQTPSNKVTEKGKYVELRCDPISGHTALYWYRQSLGQGPEFLIYFQGTGAADDSGLPNDRFFAVRPEGSVSTLKIQRTERGDSAVYLCASSGGGTQYFGPGTRLTVL.

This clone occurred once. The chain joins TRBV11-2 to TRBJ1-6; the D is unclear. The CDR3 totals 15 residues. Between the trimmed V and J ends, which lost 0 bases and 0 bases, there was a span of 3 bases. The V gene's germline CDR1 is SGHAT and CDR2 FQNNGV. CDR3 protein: CASSLDRSYNSPLHF. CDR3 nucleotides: TGTGCCAGCAGCTTAGATCGCTCCTATAATTCACCCCTCCACTTT.

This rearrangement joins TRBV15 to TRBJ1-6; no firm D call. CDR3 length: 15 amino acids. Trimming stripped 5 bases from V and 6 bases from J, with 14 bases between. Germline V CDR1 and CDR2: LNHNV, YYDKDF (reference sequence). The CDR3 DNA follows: TGTGCCACCAGCGTTCGTGTAGGCGGTAATTCACCCCTCCACTTT. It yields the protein CATSVRVGGNSPLHF.

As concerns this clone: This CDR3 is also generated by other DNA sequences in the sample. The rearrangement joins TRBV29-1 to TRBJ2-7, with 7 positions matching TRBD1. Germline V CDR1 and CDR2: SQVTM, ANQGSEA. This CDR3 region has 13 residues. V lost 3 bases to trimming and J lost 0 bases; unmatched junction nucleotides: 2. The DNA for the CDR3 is TGCAGCGTTGAGTCAGGGGGCTCCTACGAGCAGTACTTC. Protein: CSVESGGSYEQYF.

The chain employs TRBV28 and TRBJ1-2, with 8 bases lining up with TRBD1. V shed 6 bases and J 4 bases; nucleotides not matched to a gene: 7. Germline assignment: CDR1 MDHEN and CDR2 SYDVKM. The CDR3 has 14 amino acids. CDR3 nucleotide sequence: TGTGCCAGCAGCCCGGACAGGGAAAGCTATGGCTACACCTTC. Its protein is CASSPDRESYGYTF.